The text below deals with one TCR beta chain. This sample was taken from a study of OX40 agonist ivuxolimab in advanced cancers. Study summary: Every 2 weeks, patients got intravenous ivuxolimab at one of six dose levels (0.01-10 mg/kg). 40% to 50% of patients had received prior checkpoint inhibitor therapy. Subjects had a mean age of roughly 57 years, with a range of roughly 23 to 80; around 83% were male. A diagnosis of hepatocellular carcinoma, melanoma, renal cell or head and neck cancer was present in dose-escalation patients.

Assay: immunoSEQ multiplex PCR; the TCRdb copy retains only in-frame clones and omits some. The sample includes tens of thousands of clones, approximately 81% of them seen just once. This CDR3 is 11 amino acids long. Germline CDR1 is ENHRY and CDR2 is SYGVKD. Trimming took 3 bases from V and 5 from J, leaving 5 bases between them. Material: CD4+ or CD8+ T cells sorted from blood, obtained in a trial of the OX40 agonist ivuxolimab. This chain links TRBV10-3 with TRBJ2-7; D unclear. This TCR was recovered from an adult with an advanced solid tumor such as melanoma, head and neck, liver or kidney cancer. The CDR3 protein is CAISEGNEQYF. For the CDR3, the DNA is TGTGCCATCAGTGAAGGGAACGAGCAGTACTTC.